The 20 T cell receptor beta chains below all came from one sample that was sequenced in a study of shared clonotypes between healthy human individuals. The data were produced by immunoSEQ multiplex PCR, yet TCRdb's version contains in-frame clones alone and is incomplete. There are more than 2,000,000 clones in the sample; 85% to 95% occur only once, and about 0.41% lies in the top ten. The sequenced sample was naive CD4+ T cells from PBMCs. Subset in this sample: CD45RA+ positively selected. Receptors were obtained from a man aged 18 to 29 in good health. Some clones in this sample may be carry-over from other donors' samples.

The rearrangement joins TRBV7-3 to TRBJ1-1; D perhaps matches TRBD1 (6 bases). The germline CDR1 and CDR2 sequences are SGHTA and FQGTGA. Trimming removed 0 bases at V and 0 bases at J, with 8 bases between. This CDR3 spans 15 amino acids. CDR3 amino acids: CASSLTAGVNTEAFF. In nucleotides, the CDR3 is TGTGCCAGCAGCTTAACGGCAGGGGTGAACACTGAAGCTTTCTTT.

This chain uses TRBV5-4 with TRBJ1-2; 9 positions match TRBD1. Germline loops: CDR1 SGHNT, CDR2 YYREEE (reference sequence). V shed 0 bases, J shed 7 bases, and the junction held 16 bases outside the gene matches. The CDR3 totals 18 residues. This CDR3 is CASSLANKLGQGSGGYTF. Here the CDR3 DNA reads TGTGCCAGCAGCTTGGCGAACAAATTGGGACAGGGATCGGGTGGCTACACCTTC.

The chain combines TRBV2 with TRBJ2-1, with TRBD2 identical over 10 bases. J gave up 8 bases and V 6 bases, and 7 bases lay outside the gene matches. The CDR3 sequence is 14 residues long. Germline V CDR1 and CDR2: SNHLY, FYNNEI. The CDR3 is CASRSLAGADEQFF. The CDR3 DNA is TGTGCCAGCAGGAGTCTAGCGGGAGCCGATGAGCAGTTCTTC.

V gene TRBV4-1 combines with J gene TRBJ1-5; D unresolved. The CDR3 runs to 14 residues. Trimming removed 0 bases at V and 4 bases at J, with 7 bases between. CDR1 and CDR2 (germline): MGHRA, YSYEKL. CDR3 amino acids: CASSQDRRNQPQHF. The CDR3 DNA reads TGCGCCAGCAGCCAAGATCGACGGAATCAGCCCCAGCATTTT.

The gene calls are TRBV18 and TRBJ1-4; 8 bases line up with TRBD1. V dropped 3 bases and J dropped 0; count of bases not matched to a gene: 6. The CDR3 consists of 17 residues. The V gene's germline CDR1 is KGHSH and CDR2 LQKENI. CDR3 nucleotide sequence: TGTGCCAGCTCACCCCTACAGGGGGATGCAACTAATGAAAAACTGTTTTTT. It specifies CASSPLQGDATNEKLFF.

The CDR3: CASSDQGAPDTQYF. The CDR3 DNA follows: TGCGCCAGCAGCGACCAAGGGGCCCCAGATACGCAGTATTTT. The V and J genes are TRBV5-1 and TRBJ2-3, with TRBD1 as a possible D gene (5 bases). Germline lookup yields CDR1 SGHRS and CDR2 YFSETQ. The CDR3 loop spans 14 amino acids. V was shortened by 4 bases and J by 4 bases, with 13 bases between the two germline ends. Using reference TRBV5-1 and TRBJ2-3 for the parts outside the CDR3, the full variable domain is KAGVTQTPRYLIKTRGQQVTLSCSPISGHRSVSWYQQTPGQGLQFLFEYFSETQRNKGNFPGRFSGRQFSNSRSEMNVSTLELGDSALYLCASSDQGAPDTQYFGPGTRLTVL.

The V call is TRBV5-1, the J call TRBJ2-6; D may be TRBD2 (5 bases). Germline-derived CDR1 and CDR2 are SGHRS and YFSETQ. The length of the CDR3 is 18 residues. Trimming left V 1 base short and J 4 bases short, with 18 bases between. The CDR3 nucleotides read TGCGCCAGCAGCTTGATGGAGGTTAGCGTTTGGGGGGCCAACGTCCTGACTTTC. Amino acid sequence: CASSLMEVSVWGANVLTF.

The rearrangement joins TRBV28 to TRBJ1-1; D gene unclear. The CDR3 is made up of 10 amino acids. Germline V CDR1 and CDR2: MDHEN, SYDVKM. V dropped 2 bases and J dropped 12 bases, with 7 bases sitting between them. CDR3 in amino acids: CASSLGSPFF. The CDR3 bases are TGTGCCAGCAGTTTAGGGAGCCCTTTCTTT.

This clone was seen once. Other DNA sequences in the sample encode the same CDR3. The chain combines TRBV27 with TRBJ2-1, with 9 bases fitting TRBD2. Trimming cost V 2 bases and J 2 bases; bases outside gene matches: 4. Per the germline V gene, CDR1 is MNHEY and CDR2 is SMNVEV (reference sequence). The CDR3 is made up of 16 amino acids. In nucleotides, the CDR3 is TGTGCCAGCAGTTTACGAGGCGGGAGGGCCTACAATGAGCAGTTCTTC. This translates into CASSLRGGRAYNEQFF.

V and J are TRBV10-3 and TRBJ1-2; possibly TRBD1 for D (5 bases). The CDR3 loop spans 14 amino acids. Trimming removed 5 bases at V and 7 bases at J, with 17 bases between. Per germline, CDR1 ENHRY and CDR2 SYGVKD. The CDR3 loop reads CAISPLGGARGYTF. The CDR3 bases are TGTGCCATCAGTCCGCTTGGCGGGGCACGTGGCTACACCTTC.

Concerning this clone: Within the sample, other DNA sequences also encode this same CDR3. V usage is TRBV5-1 and J usage is TRBJ2-1; D not certain. V was clipped by 0 bases and J by 1 base, with 5 bases between them. CDR1 and CDR2 from the germline V gene are SGHRS and YFSETQ. The CDR3 loop spans 14 amino acids. The DNA for the CDR3 is TGCGCCAGCAGCTTGGATGGGTCCTACAATGAGCAGTTCTTC. Its translation: CASSLDGSYNEQFF.

The J gene is TRBJ1-5, the V gene TRBV27; TRBD1 matches at 7 bases. Trimming cost V 5 bases and J 7 bases; bases outside gene matches: 14. The CDR3 totals 16 residues. Per the germline V gene, CDR1 is MNHEY and CDR2 is SMNVEV (reference sequence). The CDR3 coding sequence is TGTGCCAGCAGTCCCCCCCCGACAGGGTCTGGGCAGCCCCAGCATTTT. This translates into CASSPPPTGSGQPQHF.

This clone was detected only once. The chain links TRBV28 to TRBJ2-1; D is unclear. This CDR3 has 13 residues. Germline assignment: CDR1 MDHEN and CDR2 SYDVKM. The V and J ends lost 8 bases and 9 bases respectively, with 17 bases between them. CDR3 protein: CASLSWLSPEQFF. The CDR3 DNA is TGTGCCAGCCTATCCTGGCTTAGCCCTGAGCAGTTCTTC.

The rearrangement links TRBV5-5 to TRBJ1-2; the D is unclear. V lost 5 bases, J lost 0 bases, and 5 bases lay in between. The germline V gene has CDR1 SGHKS and CDR2 YYEKEE (reference sequence). The CDR3 consists of 12 residues. In DNA form, the CDR3 reads TGTGCCAGCAGGGTAGCTAACTATGGCTACACCTTC. This encodes CASRVANYGYTF.

The genes are TRBV11-1 and TRBJ1-2; D is ambiguous. The germline V gene encodes CDR1 SGHAT and CDR2 FQDESV (reference sequence). Deletions cut 5 bases from V and 2 bases from J, with 15 bases between. The CDR3 runs to 15 residues. In nucleotides, the CDR3 is TGTGCCAGCAGCGACTCGGGTTGGGGAAACTATGGCTACACCTTC. Amino acid sequence: CASSDSGWGNYGYTF.

V and J are TRBV5-1 and TRBJ1-2; the D gene is possibly TRBD1 (6 bases). Trimming removed 3 bases at V and 0 bases at J, with 18 bases between. The V gene's germline CDR1 is SGHRS and CDR2 YFSETQ. This CDR3 region has 17 residues. The CDR3 loop reads CASSYGPNRDTNYGYTF. The CDR3 bases are TGCGCCAGCAGCTACGGACCGAACAGGGACACTAACTATGGCTACACCTTC.

V usage is TRBV5-8 and J usage is TRBJ1-5, with 9 nucleotides matching TRBD1. The CDR3 spans 17 residues. Unmatched junction bases numbered 8, after V lost 1 base and J lost 3 bases. Looked up from germline, CDR1 is SGHTS and CDR2 is YDEGEE. CDR3 coding DNA: TGTGCCAGCAGCTTGCTTTCCGGGACAGGGTTCAATCAGCCCCAGCATTTT. It is translated as CASSLLSGTGFNQPQHF.

The chain recombines TRBV18 with TRBJ2-7; TRBD1 is a possible D gene (6 bases). Trimming removed 1 base from V and 4 bases from J, with 11 bases in between. This CDR3 has 14 residues. The germline gives CDR1 KGHSH, CDR2 LQKENI. The CDR3 region is CASSPQAGEYEQYF. The CDR3, as DNA: TGTGCCAGCTCACCACAGGCAGGGGAGTACGAGCAGTACTTC.

The V and J genes are TRBV10-3 and TRBJ2-5; a weak D match, TRBD1 (6 bases). V was cut by 4 bases and J by 5 bases, with 17 bases left in between. Germline CDR1 is ENHRY and CDR2 is SYGVKD. The CDR3 runs 15 residues. The CDR3 region is CAISGSTGLQETQYF. The CDR3 DNA is TGTGCCATCAGTGGATCGACAGGCCTCCAGGAGACCCAGTACTTC.

V usage is TRBV27 and J usage is TRBJ1-1; D gene uncertain. Germline V CDR1 and CDR2: MNHEY, SMNVEV (reference sequence). The CDR3 covers 15 residues. Trimming took off 2 bases at V and 1 base at J, with 11 bases between the two ends. This CDR3 reads CASSLLRGTNTEAFF. The CDR3 DNA reads TGTGCCAGCAGTTTACTCCGCGGAACGAACACTGAAGCTTTCTTT.